This section outlines one T cell receptor (beta chain) sequence together with its context. Its antigen is still unknown. Trimming took 9 bases from V and 7 from J; bases not matched to a gene: 11. Germline V gene lookup returns CDR1 MDHEN and CDR2 SYDVKM. The CDR3 is made up of 15 amino acids. In TCRdb, the 5' RACE reads were re-called with MiXCR into one record per CDR3 protein. The sample lists hundreds of thousands of distinct CDR3 sequences, about 24% occurring once. The sample originates from a study of CD8 T cells in ankylosing spondylitis. Findings and limits, study-wide: Blood from ankylosing spondylitis patients appeared to carry a characteristic eight-variant TCR beta motif. In ankylosing spondylitis patients, matched synovial fluid reportedly showed significant enrichment of disease-linked clones.

The origin of this receptor is a male donor with ankylosing spondylitis. The source material was blood, either unsorted or a sorted T cell fraction (not recorded which). The rearrangement uses TRBV28 and TRBJ2-3; 12 nucleotides agree with TRBD2. The CDR3 protein is CASIDGGLAGYTQYF. CDR3 bases: TGTGCCAGTATAGACGGGGGACTAGCGGGCTATACGCAGTATTTT.